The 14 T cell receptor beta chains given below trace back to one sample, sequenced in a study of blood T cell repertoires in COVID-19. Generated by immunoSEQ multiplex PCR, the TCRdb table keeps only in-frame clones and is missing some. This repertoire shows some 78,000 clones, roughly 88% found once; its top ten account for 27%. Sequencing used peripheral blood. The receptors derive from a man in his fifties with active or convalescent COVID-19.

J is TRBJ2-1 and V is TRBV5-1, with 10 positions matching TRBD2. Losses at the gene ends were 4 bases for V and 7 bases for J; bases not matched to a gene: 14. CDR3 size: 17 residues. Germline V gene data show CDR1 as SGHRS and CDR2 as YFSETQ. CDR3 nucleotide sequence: TGCGCCAGCAGCCCACGATGGACTAGCGGAGGCGGGAATGAGCAGTTCTTC. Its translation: CASSPRWTSGGGNEQFF. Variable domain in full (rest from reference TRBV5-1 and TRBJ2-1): KAGVTQTPRYLIKTRGQQVTLSCSPISGHRSVSWYQQTPGQGLQFLFEYFSETQRNKGNFPGRFSGRQFSNSRSEMNVSTLELGDSALYLCASSPRWTSGGGNEQFFGPGTRLTVL.

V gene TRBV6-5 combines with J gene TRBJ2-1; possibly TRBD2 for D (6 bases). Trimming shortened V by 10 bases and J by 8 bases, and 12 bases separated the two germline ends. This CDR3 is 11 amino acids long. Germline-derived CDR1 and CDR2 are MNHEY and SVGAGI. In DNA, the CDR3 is TGTGCCACCTCCGGGGAGGATGAGCAGTTCTTC. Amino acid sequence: CATSGEDEQFF.

The CDR3 loop is CASSLDQRGYEQYF. The CDR3 DNA is TGTGCCAGCAGCTTAGATCAGCGGGGTTACGAGCAGTACTTC. The chain has TRBV7-2 and TRBJ2-7, with TRBD2 matching over 7 bases. J was trimmed by 4 bases and V by 1 base; bases with no gene match: 4. Germline V gene data show CDR1 as SGHTA and CDR2 as FQGNSA. The CDR3 loop spans 14 amino acids.

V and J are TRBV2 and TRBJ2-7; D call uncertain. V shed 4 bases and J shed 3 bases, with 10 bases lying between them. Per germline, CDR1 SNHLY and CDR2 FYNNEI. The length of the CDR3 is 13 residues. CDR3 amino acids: CASSAARNYEQYF. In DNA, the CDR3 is TGTGCCAGCAGTGCGGCCAGGAACTACGAGCAGTACTTC.

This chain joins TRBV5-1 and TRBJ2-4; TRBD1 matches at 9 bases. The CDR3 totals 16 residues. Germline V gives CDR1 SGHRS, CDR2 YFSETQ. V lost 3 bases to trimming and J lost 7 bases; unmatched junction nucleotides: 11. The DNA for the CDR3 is TGCGCCAGCAGCTCCGGGACAGGGATCTCTGGGAACATTCAGTACTTC. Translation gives CASSSGTGISGNIQYF.

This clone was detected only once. In DNA, the CDR3 is TGTGCCAGCACTACGGAGGGTGAGCAGTTCTTC. It specifies CASTTEGEQFF. The V and J genes are TRBV11-2 and TRBJ2-1; tentative D call: TRBD2 (6 bases). Trimming removed 7 bases at V and 9 bases at J, with 10 bases between. This CDR3 is built from 11 residues. Germline-derived CDR1 and CDR2 are SGHAT and FQNNGV.

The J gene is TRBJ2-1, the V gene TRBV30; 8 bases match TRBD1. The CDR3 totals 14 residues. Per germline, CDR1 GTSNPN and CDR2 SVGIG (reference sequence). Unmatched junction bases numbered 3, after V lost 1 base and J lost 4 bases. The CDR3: CAWSGQGIYNEQFF. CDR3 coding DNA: TGTGCCTGGAGTGGACAGGGGATTTACAATGAGCAGTTCTTC.

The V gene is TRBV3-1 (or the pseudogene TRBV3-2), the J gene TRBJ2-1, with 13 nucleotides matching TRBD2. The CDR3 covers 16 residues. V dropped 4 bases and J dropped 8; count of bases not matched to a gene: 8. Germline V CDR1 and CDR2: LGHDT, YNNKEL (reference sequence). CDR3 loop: CASSLNKLAGGDEQFF. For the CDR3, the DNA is TGTGCCAGCAGCCTGAATAAACTAGCGGGGGGGGATGAGCAGTTCTTC.

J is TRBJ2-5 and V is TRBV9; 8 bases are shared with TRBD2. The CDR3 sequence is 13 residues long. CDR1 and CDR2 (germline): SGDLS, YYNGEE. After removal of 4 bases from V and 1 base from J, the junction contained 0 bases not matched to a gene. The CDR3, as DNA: TGTGCCAGCAGCAGCGGGGGCCAAGAGACCCAGTACTTC. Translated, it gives CASSSGGQETQYF.

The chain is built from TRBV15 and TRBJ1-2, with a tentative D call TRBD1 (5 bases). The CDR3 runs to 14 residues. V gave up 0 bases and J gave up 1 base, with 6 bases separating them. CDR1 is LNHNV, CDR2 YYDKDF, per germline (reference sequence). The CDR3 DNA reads TGTGCCACCAGCAGAGACCAGGGTAACTATGGCTACACCTTC. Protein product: CATSRDQGNYGYTF.

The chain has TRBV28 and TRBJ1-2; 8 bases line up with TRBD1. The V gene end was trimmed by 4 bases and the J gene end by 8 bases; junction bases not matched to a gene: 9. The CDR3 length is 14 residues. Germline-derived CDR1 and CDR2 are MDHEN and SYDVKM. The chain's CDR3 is CASSYTQGAEGYTF. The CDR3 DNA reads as TGTGCCAGCAGTTACACTCAGGGGGCAGAAGGCTACACCTTC.

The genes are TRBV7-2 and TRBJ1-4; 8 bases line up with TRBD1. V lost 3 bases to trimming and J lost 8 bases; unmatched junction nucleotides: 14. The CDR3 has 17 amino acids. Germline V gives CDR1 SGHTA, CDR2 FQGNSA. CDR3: CASSFAVGTGGREKLFF. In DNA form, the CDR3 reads TGTGCCAGCAGCTTTGCGGTGGGGACAGGAGGTCGGGAAAAACTGTTTTTT. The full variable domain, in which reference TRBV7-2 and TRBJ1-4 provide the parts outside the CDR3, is GAGVSQSPSNKVTEKGKDVELRCDPISGHTALYWYRQSLGQGLEFLIYFQGNSAPDKSGLPSDRFSAERTGGSVSTLTIQRTQQEDSAVYLCASSFAVGTGGREKLFFGSGTQLSVL.

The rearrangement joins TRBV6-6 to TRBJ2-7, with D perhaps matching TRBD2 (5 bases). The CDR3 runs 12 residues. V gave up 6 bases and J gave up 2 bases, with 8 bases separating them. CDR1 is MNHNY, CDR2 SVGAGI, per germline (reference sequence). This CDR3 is CASSPGTYEQYF. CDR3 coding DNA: TGTGCCAGCAGCCCCGGGACCTACGAGCAGTACTTC.

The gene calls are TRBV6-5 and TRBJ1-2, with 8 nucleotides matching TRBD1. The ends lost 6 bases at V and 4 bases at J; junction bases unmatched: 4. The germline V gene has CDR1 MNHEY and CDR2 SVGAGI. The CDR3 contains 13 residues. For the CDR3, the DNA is TGTGCCAGCAGGCAACAGGGGGTCTATGGCTACACCTTC. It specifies CASRQQGVYGYTF.